This T cell receptor (beta chain) was recorded in a study of response to subunit inactivated influenza vaccine. This clonotype was seen many times. No antigen is known for it. Points from the study as a whole: Authors suggested each seasonal flu vaccination may recruit only limited numbers of new T cells.

Via MiXCR, TCRdb re-called the RT-PCR reads, giving one row per CDR3 protein. The sample has about 500,000 distinct CDR3 sequences; approximately 15% are singletons. The receptor's source is a man between 50 and 75 years old who received an inactivated influenza vaccine. The sample was CD4+ T cells sorted from PBMCs, taken roughly 24 months after vaccination.

CDR3 DNA: TGTGCCAGCCTAGCGGGGGGGTACAATGAGCAGTTCTTC. It specifies CASLAGGYNEQFF. J is TRBJ2-1 and V is TRBV12-3 or TRBV12-4, with 12 bases lining up with TRBD2. The junction had 0 bases not matched to a gene; V was cut back by 8 bases and J by 4 bases. This CDR3 is built from 13 residues.